A single sample is the source of the 13 T cell receptor beta chains below, sequenced in a study of blood T cell repertoires in COVID-19. Some clones are missing from TCRdb's copy, which holds only in-frame ones; the method was immunoSEQ multiplex PCR. The data show around 450,000 clones, about 85% seen once. The sequenced material came from PBMCs or T cells enriched from blood (not recorded which). The receptor set was obtained from a woman aged 18 to 35 with acute COVID-19.

The rearrangement uses TRBV6-2 or TRBV6-3 and TRBJ2-7, with D possibly TRBD1 on 5 matching bases. Germline CDR1 and CDR2: MNHEY and SVGEGT. The CDR3 sequence is 16 residues long. Trimming took off 5 bases at V and 3 bases at J, with 20 bases between the two ends. The CDR3 DNA reads as TGTGCCAGCAGTCAACGGGTTAATGCAGGGTACTACGAGCAGTACTTC. It encodes CASSQRVNAGYYEQYF.

The chain links TRBV7-3 to TRBJ2-1; TRBD1 aligns across 8 bases. This CDR3 comprises 13 residues. The V segment lost 5 bases and the J segment 5 bases; nucleotides outside the gene matches: 2. Germline V gives CDR1 SGHTA, CDR2 FQGTGA. The CDR3 is CASSPTGDNEQFF. CDR3 in DNA: TGTGCCAGCAGCCCGACAGGGGACAATGAGCAGTTCTTC.

This clone was counted once. The V and J genes are TRBV28 and TRBJ2-1; 7 nucleotides match TRBD2. The CDR3 sequence is 15 residues long. Germline trimming cut 4 bases from V and 4 bases from J; bases unmatched to any gene: 7. From germline, CDR1 is MDHEN and CDR2 SYDVKM. The CDR3 sequence is CASSSSSGIYNEQFF. The CDR3 nucleotides are TGTGCCAGCAGTTCTTCTAGCGGTATATACAATGAGCAGTTCTTC.

This clone occurred a few times. This chain connects TRBV5-1 to TRBJ2-3; D call uncertain. V gave up 1 base and J gave up 2 bases, with 8 bases separating them. CDR1 is SGHRS, CDR2 YFSETQ, per germline. The CDR3 length is 14 residues. CDR3 sequence reads: CASSLNAVTDTQYF. CDR3 in DNA: TGCGCCAGCAGCTTGAACGCGGTCACAGATACGCAGTATTTT. Looking up the rest from reference TRBV5-1 and TRBJ2-3 gives the full variable domain: KAGVTQTPRYLIKTRGQQVTLSCSPISGHRSVSWYQQTPGQGLQFLFEYFSETQRNKGNFPGRFSGRQFSNSRSEMNVSTLELGDSALYLCASSLNAVTDTQYFGPGTRLTVL.

V usage is TRBV6-6 and J usage is TRBJ1-2, with 10 bases aligning to TRBD1. This CDR3 contains 13 residues. Germline trimming cut 0 bases from V and 11 bases from J; bases unmatched to any gene: 3. Germline lookup yields CDR1 MNHNY and CDR2 SVGAGI (reference sequence). CDR3 bases: TGTGCCAGCAGTTACTCCGGGACAGGGGTATACACCTTC. Translating gives CASSYSGTGVYTF.

This chain links TRBV5-8 with TRBJ1-5; 9 nucleotides match TRBD1. CDR1 is SGHTS, CDR2 YDEGEE, per germline. Trimming cost V 5 bases and J 6 bases; bases outside gene matches: 6. The CDR3 consists of 14 residues. CDR3 amino acids: CASRGTGRGQPQHF. The CDR3 DNA reads as TGTGCCAGCAGAGGGACAGGGAGAGGTCAGCCCCAGCATTTT.

For this clone: This sample also contains other DNA sequences that code for the same CDR3. The V gene is TRBV7-9, the J gene TRBJ1-1; the D is unclear. There are 13 residues in the CDR3. Germline values: CDR1 SEHNR, CDR2 FQNEAQ (reference sequence). V was clipped by 3 bases and J by 1 base, with 6 bases between them. Written as DNA, the CDR3 is TGTGCCAGCAGCTTGGGGAGGAACACTGAAGCTTTCTTT. The encoded protein is CASSLGRNTEAFF.

This rearrangement joins TRBV5-1 to TRBJ1-2, with 9 bases that match TRBD1. J lost 2 bases, V lost 4 bases, and 6 bases had no gene match. The CDR3 runs 15 residues. In germline, CDR1 is SGHRS, CDR2 YFSETQ. This CDR3 is CASSTMGQGNYGYTF. As DNA, the CDR3 is TGCGCCAGCAGCACAATGGGACAGGGAAACTATGGCTACACCTTC.

The chain combines TRBV9 with TRBJ1-4; D might be TRBD1 (6 bases). This CDR3 has 14 amino acids. Germline V gene sequence: CDR1 SGDLS, CDR2 YYNGEE. V shed 0 bases and J shed 3 bases, with 6 bases lying between them. Written as DNA, the CDR3 is TGTGCCAGCAGCGTAGGGGGGCCTAATGAAAAACTGTTTTTT. It encodes CASSVGGPNEKLFF.

This clone turned up a few times. The chain links TRBV11-2 to TRBJ1-2, with 8 bases aligning to TRBD1. From germline, CDR1 is SGHAT and CDR2 FQNNGV. The CDR3 sequence is 16 residues long. V lost 1 base and J lost 5; bases outside the gene matches: 9. The DNA of the CDR3 is TGTGCCAGCAGCTTAGCGGTCGACAGGGGACAGTATGGCTACACCTTC. Translating it yields CASSLAVDRGQYGYTF.

The rearrangement links TRBV9 to TRBJ2-1; 7 nucleotides line up with TRBD2. CDR1 and CDR2 from the germline V gene are SGDLS and YYNGEE. The CDR3 loop spans 13 amino acids. The V gene end was trimmed by 1 base and the J gene end by 8 bases; junction bases not matched to a gene: 3. The CDR3 nucleotides read TGTGCCAGCAGCGTACCTCGGGAGGATGAGCAGTTCTTC. Its protein product is CASSVPREDEQFF.

The V call is TRBV6-5, the J call TRBJ1-2, with no clear D. In germline, CDR1 is MNHEY, CDR2 SVGAGI. V gave up 0 bases and J gave up 5 bases, with 13 bases separating them. The CDR3 sequence is 15 residues long. The CDR3 here is CASSYSAGVQYGYTF. Written as DNA, the CDR3 is TGTGCCAGCAGTTACTCGGCCGGGGTACAGTATGGCTACACCTTC.

This clone has a single count. The genes are TRBV28 and TRBJ1-6; maybe TRBD1 (5 bases). The CDR3 is made up of 18 amino acids. Trimming pared 5 bases from V and 0 bases from J, leaving 17 bases between. Germline assignment: CDR1 MDHEN and CDR2 SYDVKM. As DNA, the CDR3 is TGTGCCAGCAGTAAACCCCCGGGGGGGGGCTCCTATAATTCACCCCTCCACTTT. It yields the protein CASSKPPGGGSYNSPLHF.